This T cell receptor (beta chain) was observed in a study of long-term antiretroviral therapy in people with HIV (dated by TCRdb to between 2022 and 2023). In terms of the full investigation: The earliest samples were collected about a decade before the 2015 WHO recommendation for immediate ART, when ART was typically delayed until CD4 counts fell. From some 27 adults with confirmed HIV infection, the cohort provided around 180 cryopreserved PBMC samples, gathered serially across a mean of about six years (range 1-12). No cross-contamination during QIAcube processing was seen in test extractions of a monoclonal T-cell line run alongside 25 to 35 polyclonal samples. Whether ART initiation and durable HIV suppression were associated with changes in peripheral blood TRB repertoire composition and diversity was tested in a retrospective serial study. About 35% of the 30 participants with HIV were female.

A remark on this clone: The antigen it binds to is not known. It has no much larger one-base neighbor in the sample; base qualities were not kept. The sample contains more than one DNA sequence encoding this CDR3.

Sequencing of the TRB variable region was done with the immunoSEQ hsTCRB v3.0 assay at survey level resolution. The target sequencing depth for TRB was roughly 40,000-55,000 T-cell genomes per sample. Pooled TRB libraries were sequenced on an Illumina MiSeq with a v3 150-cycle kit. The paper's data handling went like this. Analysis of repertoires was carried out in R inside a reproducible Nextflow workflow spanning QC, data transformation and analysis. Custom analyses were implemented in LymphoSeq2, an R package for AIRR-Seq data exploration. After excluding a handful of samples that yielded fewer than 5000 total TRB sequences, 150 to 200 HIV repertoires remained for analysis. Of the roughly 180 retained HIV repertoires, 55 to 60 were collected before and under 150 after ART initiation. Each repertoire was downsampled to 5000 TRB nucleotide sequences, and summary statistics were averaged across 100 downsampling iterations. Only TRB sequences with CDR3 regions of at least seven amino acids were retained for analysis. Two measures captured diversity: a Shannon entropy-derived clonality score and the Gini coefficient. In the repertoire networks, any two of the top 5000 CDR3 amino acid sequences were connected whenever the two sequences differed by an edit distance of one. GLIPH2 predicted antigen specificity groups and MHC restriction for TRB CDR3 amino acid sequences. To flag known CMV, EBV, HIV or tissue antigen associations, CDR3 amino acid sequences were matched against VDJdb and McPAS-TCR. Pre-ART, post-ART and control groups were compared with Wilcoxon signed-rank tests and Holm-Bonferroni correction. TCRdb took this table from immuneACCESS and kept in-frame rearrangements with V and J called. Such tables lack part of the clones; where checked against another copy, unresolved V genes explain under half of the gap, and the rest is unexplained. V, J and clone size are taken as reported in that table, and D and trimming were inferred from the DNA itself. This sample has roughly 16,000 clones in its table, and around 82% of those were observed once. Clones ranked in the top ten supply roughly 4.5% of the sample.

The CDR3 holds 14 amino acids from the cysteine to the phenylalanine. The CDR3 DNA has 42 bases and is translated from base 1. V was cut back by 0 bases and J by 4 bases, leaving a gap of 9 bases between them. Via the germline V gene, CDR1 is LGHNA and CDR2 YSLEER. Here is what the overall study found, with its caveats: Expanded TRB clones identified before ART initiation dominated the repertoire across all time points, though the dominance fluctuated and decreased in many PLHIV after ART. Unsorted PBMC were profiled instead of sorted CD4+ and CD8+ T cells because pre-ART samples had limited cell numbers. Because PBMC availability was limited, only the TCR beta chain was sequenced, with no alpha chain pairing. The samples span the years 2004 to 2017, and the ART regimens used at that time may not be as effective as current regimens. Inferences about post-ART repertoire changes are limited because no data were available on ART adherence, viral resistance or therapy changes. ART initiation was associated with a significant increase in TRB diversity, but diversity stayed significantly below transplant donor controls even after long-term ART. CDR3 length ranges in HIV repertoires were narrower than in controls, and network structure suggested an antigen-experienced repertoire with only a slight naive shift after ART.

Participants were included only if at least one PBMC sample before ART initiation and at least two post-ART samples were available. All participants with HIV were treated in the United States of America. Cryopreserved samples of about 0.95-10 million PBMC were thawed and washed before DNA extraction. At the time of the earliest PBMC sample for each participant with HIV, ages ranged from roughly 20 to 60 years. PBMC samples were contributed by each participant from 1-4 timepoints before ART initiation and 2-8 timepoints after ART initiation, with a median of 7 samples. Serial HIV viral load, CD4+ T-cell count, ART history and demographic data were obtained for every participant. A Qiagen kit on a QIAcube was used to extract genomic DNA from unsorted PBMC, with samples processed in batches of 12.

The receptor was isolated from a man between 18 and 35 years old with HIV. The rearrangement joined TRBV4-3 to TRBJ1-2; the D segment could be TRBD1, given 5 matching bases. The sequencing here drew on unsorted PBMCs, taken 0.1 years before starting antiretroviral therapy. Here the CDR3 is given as CASSQDGGGYGYTF. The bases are TGCGCCAGCAGCCAAGATGGGGGAGGCTATGGCTACACCTTC.